The rows below give T cell receptor beta chains drawn from one sample of a study of blood T cell repertoires in COVID-19. Repertoires were generated with immunoSEQ multiplex PCR, while TCRdb's copy carries only in-frame clones and drops some. The sample carries about 160,000 clones, roughly 85% recorded once. What was sequenced was peripheral blood. Source of these receptors: a human donor with acute or convalescent COVID-19. The donor label of this sample is uncertain. The CDR3 runs from the conserved cysteine through the conserved F or W. A D gene is named only where the DNA matches it firmly. Only some rows state a clone size, as once, few, many or a class for expanded clones.

TRBJ2-5 | TRBV11-2 | NA | NA | TGTGCCAGCAGCTTCCCCGGACTACCATCAGAGACCCAGTACTTC | CASSFPGLPSETQYF
TRBJ1-1 | TRBV7-8 | NA | NA | TGTGCCAGCAGCTTTCCAGGCCGGAACACTGAAGCTTTCTTT | CASSFPGRNTEAFF
TRBJ1-3 | TRBV9 | NA | TRBD1 | TGTGCCAGCAGCGTAGGACAGGGCGATTCCTCTGGAAACACCATATATTTT | CASSVGQGDSSGNTIYF
TRBJ2-4 | TRBV27 | few | TRBD1 | TGTGCCAGCAGTCTCACAGGGGGTATTCAGTACTTC | CASSLTGGIQYF
TRBJ1-2 | TRBV11-2 | NA | TRBD1 | TGTGCCAGCAGCTTAGTCCCAGGGGGTGTGGGTGGCTACACCTTC | CASSLVPGGVGGYTF
TRBJ1-2 | TRBV7-9 | few | NA | TGTGCCAGCAGCTTAACGGCTCCGACAGCAAGCTATGGCTACACCTTC | CASSLTAPTASYGYTF
TRBJ2-1 | TRBV27 | few | TRBD2 | TGTGCCACCGGGGGACTAGCGGGGAATGAGCAGTTCTTC | CATGGLAGNEQFF
TRBJ1-1 | TRBV28 | NA | NA | TGTGCCAGCAGTTTAATCGGGGGAGCCTCCACTGAAGCTTTCTTT | CASSLIGGASTEAFF
TRBJ1-1 | TRBV28 | NA | NA | TGTGCCAGCAGTTCCGTAGGGGCAGCCACTGAAGCTTTCTTT | CASSSVGAATEAFF
TRBJ1-2 | TRBV18 | NA | NA | TGTGCCAGCTCGGGGGCATTCGAGGGCTACACCTTC | CASSGAFEGYTF
TRBJ1-1 | TRBV5-1 | NA | TRBD1 | TGCGCCAGCAGCTGGCCTAGACAGGGGATCGGGAACACTGAAGCTTTCTTT | CASSWPRQGIGNTEAFF
TRBJ2-3 | TRBV15 | few | NA | TGTGCCACCCGAGGGGGTTATAGGGTAGAGGCAGGGACCTCCGCCAACACAGATACGCAGTATTTT | CATRGGYRVEAGTSANTDTQYF
TRBJ2-3 | TRBV10-2 | NA | NA | TGCGCCAGCAAACAGCAAGATACGCAGTATTTT | CASKQQDTQYF
TRBJ1-5 | TRBV6-1 | NA | NA | TGTGCCAGCAGTGAAACGGGGGGCGACAATCAGCCCCAGCATTTT | CASSETGGDNQPQHF
TRBJ2-1 | TRBV5-4 | NA | TRBD1 | TGTGCCAGCACGACAGGGTGGATGAATGAGCAGTTCTTC | CASTTGWMNEQFF
TRBJ1-1 | TRBV5-1 | NA | NA | TGCGCCAGCAGGGGCTTTATGATGAACACTGAAGCTTTCTTT | CASRGFMMNTEAFF
TRBJ2-3 | TRBV7-2 | NA | NA | TGTGCCAGCAGCCGCGAGTCCACAGATACGCAGTATTTT | CASSRESTDTQYF
TRBJ1-1 | TRBV5-1 | NA | NA | TGCGCCAGCAGCCTGACGGGGTTCTCAGGCCTGAACACTGAAGCTTTCTTT | CASSLTGFSGLNTEAFF
TRBJ2-2 | TRBV19 | NA | TRBD1 | TGTGCCAGTAGTCCGGGACAGAGGAACACCGGGGAGCTGTTTTTT | CASSPGQRNTGELFF
TRBJ1-2 | TRBV28 | NA | NA | TGTGCCAGCAGTTCCGGGTACTATGGCTACACCTTC | CASSSGYYGYTF
TRBJ1-2 | TRBV28 | NA | NA | TGTGCCAGCAGTTTCCTGGGGGGAGGGGGAAACGGCTACACCTTC | CASSFLGGGGNGYTF
TRBJ1-2 | TRBV5-1 | NA | NA | TGCGCCAGCAGCTTGGATTCCCGACGGGGATATGGCTACACCTTC | CASSLDSRRGYGYTF
TRBJ1-1 | TRBV7-9 | NA | NA | TGTGCCAGCAGCTTACAGGGAAGGGACACTGAAGCTTTCTTT | CASSLQGRDTEAFF
TRBJ1-1 | TRBV5-1 | NA | TRBD1 | TGCGCCAGCAGCGACCAGGGGGCAGGATTCACTGAAGCTTTCTTT | CASSDQGAGFTEAFF
TRBJ1-4 | TRBV15 | few | TRBD1 | TGTGCCACCAGCCCACAGACAGGGGGGAATGAAAAACTGTTTTTT | CATSPQTGGNEKLFF
TRBJ1-1 | TRBV7-9 | NA | NA | TGTGCCAGCAGCCCTCGACAGATCGTGAACACTGAAGCTTTCTTT | CASSPRQIVNTEAFF
TRBJ2-6 | TRBV7-2 | NA | NA | TGTGCCAGCAGCCCGAGACAGGAGCCCTCCTCTGGGGCCAACGTCCTGACTTTC | CASSPRQEPSSGANVLTF
TRBJ2-5 | TRBV7-6 | NA | NA | TGTGCCAGCAGCTTAGTAAAGGGGGAGACCCAGTACTTC | CASSLVKGETQYF
TRBJ1-1 | TRBV7-2 | NA | TRBD1 | TGTGCCAGCAGCCCATACAGGGGTGAAGCTTTCTTT | CASSPYRGEAFF
TRBJ2-7 | TRBV28 | NA | NA | TGTGCCAGCAGTTTAAGGGGTTACGAGCAGTACTTC | CASSLRGYEQYF
TRBJ1-2 | TRBV30 | NA | NA | TGTGCCTGGACTCCCGGACAGCTCTATGGCTACACCTTC | CAWTPGQLYGYTF
TRBJ2-1 | TRBV19 | NA | NA | TGTGCCAGTAGTGGAGTGGCTCCCTCTCCTGAGCAGTTCTTC | CASSGVAPSPEQFF
TRBJ1-5 | TRBV7-9 | NA | NA | TGTGCCAGCAGTCTACTCAGGGGAAGTAGCAATCAGCCCCAGCATTTT | CASSLLRGSSNQPQHF
TRBJ2-3 | TRBV9 | NA | NA | TGTGCCAGCAGCGTAGCCTGGGGCGATACGCAGTATTTT | CASSVAWGDTQYF
TRBJ2-5 | TRBV9 | NA | TRBD1 | TGTGCCAGCAGCGTAGCTCCCAACAGGGGGCGAGAGACCCAGTACTTC | CASSVAPNRGRETQYF
TRBJ2-4 | TRBV6-6 | NA | NA | TGTGCCAGCAGTTCTCATAGTTTGGACAGCAAAAACATTCAGTACTTC | CASSSHSLDSKNIQYF
TRBJ1-6 | TRBV14 | NA | NA | TGTGCCAGCAGCCAGGACTACTATAATTCACCCCTCCACTTT | CASSQDYYNSPLHF
TRBJ1-1 | TRBV19 | many | TRBD1 | TGTGCCAGTAGTATTTGGGGGACAGGGACTGAAGCTTTCTTT | CASSIWGTGTEAFF
TRBJ2-7 | TRBV7-8 | once | TRBD2 | TGTGCCAGCAGCTCGGGACTAGCGGGGGGCCTTGGCGAGCAGTACTTC | CASSSGLAGGLGEQYF
TRBJ1-1 | TRBV19 | few | TRBD1 | TGTGCCAGTAGTATTCGTGGACAGGTCCAGAACACTGAAGCTTTCTTT | CASSIRGQVQNTEAFF
TRBJ1-3 | TRBV19 | NA | NA | TGTGCCAGTAGTATAGGGCGGAGCTCTGGAAACACCATATATTTT | CASSIGRSSGNTIYF